Shown below are 14 T cell receptor beta chains from a single sample sequenced in a study of blood T cells in healthy people across ages. Together with a sample-barcoded 5' primer, a J-beta primer mix was included in a second PCR lasting roughly 6 to 12 cycles. TCRdb analysed the 5' RACE reads with MiXCR anew, one entry per CDR3 protein. The repertoire holds fewer than 2,000,000 distinct CDR3 sequences, 30% to 40% seen once, with about 11% in the top ten. Sample: blood. Receptor source: a woman in her twenties or thirties in good health.

This clonotype turned up a few times. The J gene is TRBJ2-3, the V gene TRBV4-1; 13 bases agree with TRBD2. Germline CDR1 is MGHRA and CDR2 is YSYEKL. The J segment lost 2 bases and the V segment lost 1 base, leaving 9 bases of the junction unmatched. The CDR3 length is 19 residues. The CDR3 loop reads CASSQVWTSGGDITDTQYF. The DNA of the CDR3 is TGCGCCAGCAGCCAAGTATGGACTAGCGGGGGCGATATCACAGATACGCAGTATTTT.

This clonotype was counted many times. A junction end diverges from the germline sequence, so it may reflect a read error. CDR3 sequence (DNA): TGTGCCAGCAGTTCGGGACTCTACGAGCAGTACTTC. This sequence encodes CASSSGLYEQYF. The rearrangement links TRBV5-1 to TRBJ2-7, with D possibly matching TRBD2 (6 bases). The CDR3 length is 12 residues. Looked up from germline, CDR1 is SGHRS and CDR2 is YFSETQ. Supplemented by reference TRBV5-1 and TRBJ2-7, the full variable domain reads KAGVTQTPRYLIKTRGQQVTLSCSPISGHRSVSWYQQTPGQGLQFLFEYFSETQRNKGNFPGRFSGRQFSNSRSEMNVSTLELGDSALYLCASSSGLYEQYFGPGTRLTVT.

This chain uses TRBV5-1 with TRBJ1-5; possible D gene TRBD1, 5 bases. The germline V and J ends were trimmed by 2 bases and 0 bases, with 9 bases remaining between them. The CDR3 totals 15 residues. Germline assignment: CDR1 SGHRS and CDR2 YFSETQ. The CDR3 bases are TGCGCCAGCAGCTTTACAGGATCTAGCAATCAGCCCCAGCATTTT. It yields the protein CASSFTGSSNQPQHF.

The rearrangement links TRBV6-5 to TRBJ1-2; D is unclear. Germline CDR1 is MNHEY and CDR2 is SVGAGI. V lost 0 bases and J 7 bases, leaving 9 bases between the germline ends. The CDR3 length is 13 residues. The CDR3 nucleotides read TGTGCCAGCAGTTACTCGAGTACGGGTGGCTACACCTTC. It translates to CASSYSSTGGYTF.

This clonotype was counted between two and nine times. The chain carries TRBV3-1 and TRBJ2-3; possible D gene TRBD1, 6 bases. The CDR3 spans 16 residues. Germline values: CDR1 LGHDT, CDR2 YNNKEL (reference sequence). With 0 bases removed from V and 0 bases from J, the gap between germline ends came to 10 bases. The CDR3 here is CASSQDRGPSTDTQYF. CDR3 coding DNA: TGTGCCAGCAGCCAAGACAGGGGCCCAAGCACAGATACGCAGTATTTT.

V usage is TRBV27 and J usage is TRBJ1-2; 8 nucleotides line up with TRBD1. The CDR3 has 14 residues. J lost 7 bases, V lost 5 bases, and 9 bases had no gene match. Germline-derived CDR1 and CDR2 are MNHEY and SMNVEV (reference sequence). The CDR3 loop is CASSLTRGQGGYTF. CDR3 nucleotides: TGTGCCAGCAGTCTTACCCGTGGACAGGGTGGCTACACCTTC.

The CDR3 DNA follows: TGTGCCAGCAGCCAAGTAATGGCCCGGGCCGGTGATGGCGGCTACACCTTC. Translating gives CASSQVMARAGDGGYTF. The chain combines TRBV3-1 with TRBJ1-2; no clear D gene. V lost 1 base, J lost 8 bases, and 23 bases lay in between. Per the germline V gene, CDR1 is LGHDT and CDR2 is YNNKEL (reference sequence). The CDR3 covers 17 residues.

This clonotype was recorded many times. The chain carries TRBV4-1 and TRBJ2-7, with a possible D match to TRBD1 (5 bases). This CDR3 has 16 residues. Trimming pared 4 bases from V and 4 bases from J, leaving 20 bases between. The germline gives CDR1 MGHRA, CDR2 YSYEKL. CDR3 sequence (DNA): TGCGCCAGCAGCCGCTTGATCACAGGCCTGGGGTACGAGCAGTACTTC. Protein sequence: CASSRLITGLGYEQYF.

This clonotype turned up a few times. The chain uses TRBV5-8 and TRBJ1-2; weak D call: TRBD1 (5 bases). CDR3 size: 16 residues. Germline V gene sequence: CDR1 SGHTS, CDR2 YDEGEE. Deletions cut 5 bases from V and 6 bases from J, with 23 bases between. This chain's CDR3 is CASSIRNNALGDGYTF. DNA of the CDR3: TGTGCCAGCAGTATTCGGAATAACGCGCTAGGGGATGGCTACACCTTC.

V usage is TRBV18 and J usage is TRBJ2-5; D not resolved. The germline V and J ends were trimmed by 0 bases and 0 bases, with 11 bases remaining between them. The CDR3 consists of 16 residues. Germline CDR1 is KGHSH and CDR2 is LQKENI. CDR3 protein: CASSPPGTFYQETQYF. DNA of the CDR3: TGTGCCAGCTCACCACCGGGCACCTTTTACCAAGAGACCCAGTACTTC. Together with reference TRBV18 and TRBJ2-5, the CDR3 gives the full variable domain: NAGVMQNPRHLVRRRGQEARLRCSPMKGHSHVYWYRQLPEEGLKFMVYLQKENIIDESGMPKERFSAEFPKEGPSILRIQQVVRGDSAAYFCASSPPGTFYQETQYFGPGTRLLVL.

The chain uses TRBV7-9 and TRBJ2-7; D not certain. CDR3 length: 16 residues. Germline V CDR1 and CDR2: SEHNR, FQNEAQ (reference sequence). The germline V and J ends were trimmed by 3 bases and 1 base, with 16 bases remaining between them. CDR3 protein: CASSLRGSQKSYEQYF. The CDR3 nucleotides read TGTGCCAGCAGCTTGAGAGGTAGCCAAAAGTCCTACGAGCAGTACTTC.

The chain is built from TRBV7-9 and TRBJ2-1, with D unresolved. The CDR3 is made up of 17 amino acids. V gave up 2 bases and J gave up 4 bases, with 18 bases separating them. Germline V gene lookup returns CDR1 SEHNR and CDR2 FQNEAQ (reference sequence). The DNA of the CDR3 is TGTGCCAGCAGCTTAAACGGACCCTCTGTAATTTACAATGAGCAGTTCTTC. Its protein product is CASSLNGPSVIYNEQFF.

The rearrangement links TRBV20-1 to TRBJ1-5; possible D gene TRBD1, 5 bases. Germline-derived CDR1 and CDR2 are DFQATT and SNEGSKA (reference sequence). Trimming cost V 8 bases and J 3 bases, with 17 bases left between them. The CDR3 is 14 residues long. The CDR3 here is CSWGRGATNQPQHF. The CDR3 DNA reads TGCAGTTGGGGGAGAGGGGCTACCAATCAGCCCCAGCATTTT.

This sequence joins TRBV20-1 and TRBJ1-2, with a tentative D call TRBD1 (5 bases). V lost 1 base to trimming and J lost 8 bases, with 23 bases between them. The CDR3 has 16 amino acids. Germline V gene lookup returns CDR1 DFQATT and CDR2 SNEGSKA (reference sequence). The CDR3: CSARAIDLRDRSGYTF. In nucleotides, the CDR3 is TGCAGTGCTAGAGCGATCGACCTCCGGGACCGTTCGGGCTACACCTTC.